This T cell receptor beta chain was documented in a study of blood T cell repertoires in COVID-19. Comments on this clone: At one boundary the junction diverges from the germline segment, which might be a read error.

The method was immunoSEQ multiplex PCR; TCRdb's version includes in-frame clones alone and lacks a portion of them. The profile shows around 150,000 clones, 70% to 90% of them singletons. The CDR3 covers 15 residues. Sequencing input: PBMCs or T cells enriched from blood (not recorded which). This receptor was identified in a woman between 50 and 59 years old who had recovered from COVID-19. The J gene is TRBJ2-1, the V gene TRBV6-7; TRBD1 aligns across 10 bases. TRBV6-7 is noted as an ORF with a role that remains uncertain. Written as DNA, the CDR3 is TGTGCCAGAAGTTGGGGACAGGGGTCATACAATGAGCAGTTCTTC. It is translated as CARSWGQGSYNEQFF.